A single sample gave rise to the 7 T cell receptor beta chains below, sequenced in a study of glioma-infiltrating T cells. Amplification of TCR alpha and beta CDR3 regions from RNA used iRepertoire nested multiplex PCR. TCRdb reprocessed the multiplex PCR reads with MiXCR, giving one entry per CDR3 protein. This table holds around 43,000 distinct CDR3 sequences, about 20% found once. The source material was glioma tissue, nonneoplastic brain tissue, or PBMCs (not recorded which). The receptors were sampled from a human donor with low-grade glioma or glioblastoma, undergoing nonglioma brain surgery, or in good health (not recorded which).

A note on this clonotype: Given a much more abundant clone one base away, this may be a read error. The gene calls are TRBV28 and TRBJ1-4, with 9 bases fitting TRBD1. CDR3 size: 15 residues. Germline-derived CDR1 and CDR2 are MDHEN and SYDVKM. CDR3 region: CARSFPTGGNEKLFF. CDR3 DNA: TGTGCCCGCAGTTTCCCGACAGGGGGTAATGAAAAACTGTTTTTT.

The V gene is TRBV9, the J gene TRBJ2-2; no reliable D call. The CDR3 covers 15 residues. Germline-derived CDR1 and CDR2 are SGDLS and YYNGEE. The ends were cut back, 0 bases at V and 3 bases at J, with 9 bases in the middle. CDR3 sequence (DNA): TGTGCCAGCAGCGTAGAACAGCGATACACCGGGGAGCTGTTTTTT. Its protein product is CASSVEQRYTGELFF.

This clonotype was recorded many times. The rearrangement uses TRBV2 and TRBJ1-1, with D perhaps TRBD1 (5 bases). In germline, CDR1 is SNHLY, CDR2 FYNNEI. The CDR3 runs 15 residues. The V gene lost 0 bases and the J gene lost 9 bases, with 17 bases spanning the gap. CDR3 amino acids: CASSEALLSTVKAFF. The CDR3 DNA sequence: TGTGCCAGCAGTGAAGCGCTTCTGTCGACAGTCAAAGCTTTCTTT. Combining the CDR3 with reference TRBV2 and TRBJ1-1 gives the whole variable domain EPEVTQTPSHQVTQMGQEVILRCVPISNHLYFYWYRQILGQKVEFLVSFYNNEISEKSEIFDDQFSVERPDGSNFTLKIRSTKLEDSAMYFCASSEALLSTVKAFFGQGTRLTVV.

The table lists this clonotype with many counts. This chain's CDR3 is CASSSKKTQGVDEQFF. As DNA, the CDR3 is TGTGCCAGCAGTTCTAAAAAAACTCAGGGGGTTGATGAGCAGTTCTTC. V and J are TRBV28 and TRBJ2-1; 7 bases agree with TRBD1. The junction had 14 bases not matched to a gene; V was cut back by 4 bases and J by 8 bases. The CDR3 has 16 amino acids. Germline CDR1 and CDR2: MDHEN and SYDVKM.

This clonotype was counted ten times or more. The chain recombines TRBV27 with TRBJ1-2, with D perhaps matching TRBD1 (5 bases). Between the trimmed V and J ends, which lost 4 bases and 6 bases, there was a span of 15 bases. Germline V gene lookup returns CDR1 MNHEY and CDR2 SMNVEV (reference sequence). This CDR3 spans 14 amino acids. This CDR3 is CASSSRAGIDGYTF. In DNA form, the CDR3 reads TGTGCCAGCAGTTCTAGGGCAGGGATAGATGGCTACACCTTC.

The chain combines TRBV19 with TRBJ1-2; no clear D gene. Trimming shortened V by 11 bases and J by 0 bases, and 13 bases separated the two germline ends. Germline loops: CDR1 LNHDA, CDR2 SQIVND (reference sequence). The CDR3 has 13 amino acids. CDR3 region: CAPVDLTNYGYTF. The CDR3 DNA is TGTGCCCCCGTTGATTTGACTAACTATGGCTACACCTTC.

Ten or more counts support this clonotype. J is TRBJ1-2 and V is TRBV20-1; D remains ambiguous. The germline V and J ends were trimmed by 1 base and 0 bases, with 6 bases remaining between them. This CDR3 comprises 13 residues. Germline CDR1 and CDR2: DFQATT and SNEGSKA (reference sequence). For the CDR3, the DNA is TGCAGTGCTAGAGCGGGTGCTAACTATGGCTACACCTTC. Encoded protein: CSARAGANYGYTF.